These T cell receptor beta chains were read from a single sample in a study of cytomegalovirus exposure and HLA in healthy donors. Assay used: immunoSEQ multiplex PCR; TCRdb lists only in-frame clones, some missing. The sample lists 130,000 to 150,000 clones, 89% seen once, with 9% to 9.5% in the top ten. Sequencing was performed on PBMCs. These receptors originate from a woman under 30 in good health and CMV-seropositive. Each CDR3 is given with its conserved first and last residue. Each record gives: V gene, J gene, clone size, CDR3 length, D gene, CDR3 DNA, CDR3 protein. A D gene is named only where the DNA matches it firmly. Size tells how often a clone was seen (once, few, many) or the class of an expanded clone, and some rows leave it out.

V gene: TRBV10-1
J gene: TRBJ2-3
clone size: once
CDR3 length: 13
D gene: TRBD1
CDR3 DNA: TGCGCCAGCAGTGAAGCAAGGACAGGGGCGCAGTATTTT
CDR3 protein: CASSEARTGAQYF

V gene: TRBV28
J gene: TRBJ1-5
clone size: -
CDR3 length: 14
D gene: TRBD1
CDR3 DNA: TGTGCCAGCAGTTCCGGACAGGGGGATCAGCCCCAGCATTTT
CDR3 protein: CASSSGQGDQPQHF

V gene: TRBV28
J gene: TRBJ1-5
clone size: -
CDR3 length: 14
D gene: TRBD1
CDR3 DNA: TGTGCCAGCAGTCCATTGACAGGGAGACAGCCCCAGCATTTT
CDR3 protein: CASSPLTGRQPQHF

V gene: TRBV28
J gene: TRBJ2-5
clone size: -
CDR3 length: 16
D gene: TRBD1
CDR3 DNA: TGTGCCAGCAGTCGACCCTTGGACAGGGTAGTAGGGACCCAGTACTTC
CDR3 protein: CASSRPLDRVVGTQYF

V gene: TRBV7-9
J gene: TRBJ2-1
clone size: -
CDR3 length: 16
D gene: TRBD2
CDR3 DNA: TGTGCCAGCAGCTTAGGTAGCGGGGGTCCAGTGGATGAGCAGTTCTTC
CDR3 protein: CASSLGSGGPVDEQFF

V gene: TRBV25-1
J gene: TRBJ2-5
clone size: -
CDR3 length: 15
D gene: -
CDR3 DNA: TGTGCCAGCAGTGAATACCGACAGCTTCAAGAGACCCAGTACTTC
CDR3 protein: CASSEYRQLQETQYF

V gene: TRBV19
J gene: TRBJ1-2
clone size: -
CDR3 length: 17
D gene: TRBD1
CDR3 DNA: TGTGCCAGTACCCCCTCTCGGACAGGGGCCATTAACTATGGCTACACCTTC
CDR3 protein: CASTPSRTGAINYGYTF

V gene: TRBV15
J gene: TRBJ1-6
clone size: -
CDR3 length: 13
D gene: -
CDR3 DNA: TGTGCCACCAGCAGAGATCAGGATTCACCCCTCCACTTT
CDR3 protein: CATSRDQDSPLHF

V gene: TRBV9
J gene: TRBJ2-1
clone size: -
CDR3 length: 13
D gene: -
CDR3 DNA: TGTGCCAGCAGTGGCAGGGTCTCCAATGAGCAGTTCTTC
CDR3 protein: CASSGRVSNEQFF

V gene: TRBV9
J gene: TRBJ1-1
clone size: -
CDR3 length: 15
D gene: -
CDR3 DNA: TGTGCCAGCAGCGACGGAGGACAGAGGAACACTGAAGCTTTCTTT
CDR3 protein: CASSDGGQRNTEAFF

V gene: TRBV18
J gene: TRBJ1-2
clone size: -
CDR3 length: 14
D gene: TRBD1
CDR3 DNA: TGTGCCAGCTCACCGGGACAGGGGAAGAGTGGCTACACCTTC
CDR3 protein: CASSPGQGKSGYTF

V gene: TRBV5-4
J gene: TRBJ2-7
clone size: -
CDR3 length: 15
D gene: -
CDR3 DNA: TGTGCCAGCAGCTTGCAGGTCCAAAGCTCCTACGAGCAGTACTTC
CDR3 protein: CASSLQVQSSYEQYF

V gene: TRBV28
J gene: TRBJ1-6
clone size: once
CDR3 length: 15
D gene: -
CDR3 DNA: TGTGCCAGCAGTTTTTCCGACAGGTATAATTCACCCCTCCACTTT
CDR3 protein: CASSFSDRYNSPLHF

V gene: TRBV18
J gene: TRBJ2-7
clone size: once
CDR3 length: 14
D gene: -
CDR3 DNA: TGTGCCAGCTCCCCCGGTACAGGGTCGTACGAGCAGTACTTC
CDR3 protein: CASSPGTGSYEQYF

V gene: TRBV21-1
J gene: TRBJ2-3
clone size: -
CDR3 length: 17
D gene: -
CDR3 DNA: TGTGCCAGCAGCAACCCGACAGGCTGGGTGGGCACAGATACGCAGTATTTT
CDR3 protein: CASSNPTGWVGTDTQYF

V gene: TRBV5-4
J gene: TRBJ2-5
clone size: -
CDR3 length: 13
D gene: -
CDR3 DNA: TGTGCCTGGTGTCTGGGGGGAGGAGAGACCCAGTACTTC
CDR3 protein: CAWCLGGGETQYF

V gene: TRBV5-6
J gene: TRBJ1-2
clone size: few
CDR3 length: 13
D gene: TRBD1
CDR3 DNA: TGTGCCAGCAGCTTGGACAGGGGCAAGGGCTACACCTTC
CDR3 protein: CASSLDRGKGYTF

V gene: TRBV10-3
J gene: TRBJ1-2
clone size: -
CDR3 length: 12
D gene: -
CDR3 DNA: TGTGCCATCGAAGACAGTAAGGGTGGCTACACCTTC
CDR3 protein: CAIEDSKGGYTF

V gene: TRBV2
J gene: TRBJ1-6
clone size: -
CDR3 length: 15
D gene: TRBD1
CDR3 DNA: TGTGCCAGCAGTGATGACAGGGGCCTGTACTCACCCCTCCACTTT
CDR3 protein: CASSDDRGLYSPLHF

V gene: TRBV19
J gene: TRBJ2-2
clone size: once
CDR3 length: 14
D gene: -
CDR3 DNA: TGTGCCAGTAGTATAGGGGGAGCCACCGGGGAGCTGTTTTTT
CDR3 protein: CASSIGGATGELFF

V gene: TRBV7-6
J gene: TRBJ2-3
clone size: -
CDR3 length: 20
D gene: TRBD2
CDR3 DNA: TGTGCCAGCAGCCCACGCGGACTAGCGGGGGCCGATTTAAGCACAGATACGCAGTATTTT
CDR3 protein: CASSPRGLAGADLSTDTQYF

V gene: TRBV5-5
J gene: TRBJ1-2
clone size: -
CDR3 length: 15
D gene: -
CDR3 DNA: TGTGCCAGCAGCTTGGTGGGAGTGGGGAACTATGGCTACACCTTC
CDR3 protein: CASSLVGVGNYGYTF

V gene: TRBV29-1
J gene: TRBJ2-3
clone size: -
CDR3 length: 13
D gene: TRBD1
CDR3 DNA: TGCAGCGTTGCCCCGACAGGGTCGGATACGCAGTATTTT
CDR3 protein: CSVAPTGSDTQYF

V gene: TRBV6-5
J gene: TRBJ1-1
clone size: -
CDR3 length: 16
D gene: -
CDR3 DNA: TGTGCCAGCAGTTACTCGTTGGTGGGCGTAAGAACTGAAGCTTTCTTT
CDR3 protein: CASSYSLVGVRTEAFF

V gene: TRBV6-1
J gene: TRBJ1-5
clone size: -
CDR3 length: 14
D gene: TRBD1
CDR3 DNA: TGTGCCAGCAGTGAGGGGACAGGGGTACAGCCCCAGCATTTT
CDR3 protein: CASSEGTGVQPQHF

V gene: TRBV10-3
J gene: TRBJ1-5
clone size: few
CDR3 length: 12
D gene: -
CDR3 DNA: TGTGCCATCAGCTCTGAGAATCAGCCCCAGCATTTT
CDR3 protein: CAISSENQPQHF

V gene: TRBV10-3
J gene: TRBJ2-7
clone size: -
CDR3 length: 15
D gene: -
CDR3 DNA: TGTGCCATCAGTGAAGGTACAGCGGGTTCCTACGAGCAGTACTTC
CDR3 protein: CAISEGTAGSYEQYF

V gene: TRBV9
J gene: TRBJ2-2
clone size: once
CDR3 length: 16
D gene: -
CDR3 DNA: TGTGCCAGCAGCTCGGTTGAGGGGGTTTACACCGGGGAGCTGTTTTTT
CDR3 protein: CASSSVEGVYTGELFF

V gene: TRBV25-1
J gene: TRBJ2-5
clone size: once
CDR3 length: 13
D gene: -
CDR3 DNA: TGTGCCAGCAGTCCGCCGGGCTCCGGGGCCCAGTACTTC
CDR3 protein: CASSPPGSGAQYF